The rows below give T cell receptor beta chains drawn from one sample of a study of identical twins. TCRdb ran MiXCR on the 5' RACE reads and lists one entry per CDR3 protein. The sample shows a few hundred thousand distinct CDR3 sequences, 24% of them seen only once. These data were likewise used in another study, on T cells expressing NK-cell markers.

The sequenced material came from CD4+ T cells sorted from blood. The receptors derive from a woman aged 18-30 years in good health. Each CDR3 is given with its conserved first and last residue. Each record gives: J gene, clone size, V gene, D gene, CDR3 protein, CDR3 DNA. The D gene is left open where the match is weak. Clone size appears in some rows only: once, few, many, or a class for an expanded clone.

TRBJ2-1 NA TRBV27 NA CASISEGGRSYNEQFF TGTGCCAGCATTTCCGAGGGAGGACGCTCCTACAATGAGCAGTTCTTC
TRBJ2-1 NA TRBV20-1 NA CSAQSTGGVEQFF TGCAGTGCTCAGAGCACAGGGGGGGTTGAGCAGTTCTTC
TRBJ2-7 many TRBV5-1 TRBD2 CASSFTSGYEQYF TGTGCCAGCAGTTTTACTAGCGGGTACGAGCAGTACTTC
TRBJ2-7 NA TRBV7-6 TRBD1 CASSSPGDRALFF TGTGCCAGCAGCTCTCCAGGGGACAGAGCCTTGTTCTTC
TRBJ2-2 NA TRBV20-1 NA CSFPDSNTGELFF TGCAGTTTTCCGGACAGTAACACCGGGGAGCTGTTTTTT
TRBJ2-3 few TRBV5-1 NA CASNGGGPDTQYF TGCGCCAGCAACGGAGGGGGTCCTGATACGCAGTATTTT
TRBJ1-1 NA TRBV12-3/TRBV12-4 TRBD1 CASSSGGHTEAFF TGTGCCAGCAGTTCAGGGGGGCACACTGAAGCTTTCTTT
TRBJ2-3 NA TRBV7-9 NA CASSSRREVGDTQYF TGTGCCAGCAGCAGCAGGAGGGAGGTTGGAGATACGCAGTATTTT
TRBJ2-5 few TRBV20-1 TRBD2 CSAREDIAGGKQTQYF TGCAGTGCTAGAGAAGACATAGCGGGAGGAAAACAGACCCAGTACTTC
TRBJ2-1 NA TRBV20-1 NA CSAKIRLNEQFF TGCAGTGCTAAAATTCGGCTCAATGAGCAGTTCTTC
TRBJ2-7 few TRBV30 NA CAWSNPGTLNYEQYF TGTGCCTGGAGTAACCCCGGGACTCTAAACTACGAGCAGTACTTC
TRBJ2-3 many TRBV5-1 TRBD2 CASSSGLAGVADTQYF TGCGCCAGCAGCTCGGGACTAGCGGGGGTGGCAGATACGCAGTATTTT
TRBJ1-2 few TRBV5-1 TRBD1 CASSPTGTGVDGYTF TGCGCCAGCAGCCCGACCGGGACAGGGGTTGATGGCTACACCTTC
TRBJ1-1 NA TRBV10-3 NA CATRQVGRNTEAFF TGTGCCACTCGACAGGTTGGAAGGAACACTGAAGCTTTCTTT
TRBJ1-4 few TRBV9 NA CASSVVAGDFEKLFF TGTGCCAGCAGCGTAGTCGCAGGGGATTTTGAAAAACTGTTTTTT
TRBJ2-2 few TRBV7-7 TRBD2 CASSPGLAGGELFF TGTGCCAGCAGCCCTGGACTAGCGGGCGGGGAGCTGTTTTTT
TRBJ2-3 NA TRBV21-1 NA CASSTTGLFTDTQYF TGTGCCAGCAGCACTACAGGGCTCTTCACAGATACGCAGTATTTT
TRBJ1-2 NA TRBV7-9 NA CASSQTGSYGYTF TGTGCCAGCAGCCAAACAGGGTCTTATGGCTACACCTTC
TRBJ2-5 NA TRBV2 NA CASSERGWETQYF TGTGCCAGCAGTGAGAGAGGTTGGGAGACCCAGTACTTC
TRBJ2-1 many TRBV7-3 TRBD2 CASSLNRGGQLNEQFF TGTGCCAGCAGTCTCAACCGGGGGGGCCAGTTGAATGAGCAGTTCTTC
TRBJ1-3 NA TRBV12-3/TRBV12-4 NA CASSFMWNRDSGNTIYF TGTGCCAGCAGTTTTATGTGGAACCGCGACTCTGGAAACACCATATATTTT
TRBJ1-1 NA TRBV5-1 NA CASSLDAGNTEAFF TGCGCCAGCAGCTTGGACGCCGGTAACACTGAAGCTTTCTTT
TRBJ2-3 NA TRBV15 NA CATSRDSGGAHTQYF TGTGCCACCAGCAGAGATTCCGGGGGAGCACATACGCAGTATTTT
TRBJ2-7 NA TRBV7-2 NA CASSGSRDSSQYF TGTGCCAGCAGCGGGAGCAGGGACTCCTCCCAGTACTTC
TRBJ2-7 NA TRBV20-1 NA CSAKKRDFSYEQYF TGCAGTGCGAAAAAACGGGACTTTTCCTACGAGCAGTACTTC
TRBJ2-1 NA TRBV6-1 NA CASPLLRYNEQFF TGTGCCAGCCCTCTCCTTCGGTACAATGAGCAGTTCTTC
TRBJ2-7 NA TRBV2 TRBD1 CASGLDRVVAYEQYF TGTGCCAGCGGGTTGGACAGGGTGGTTGCCTACGAGCAGTACTTC
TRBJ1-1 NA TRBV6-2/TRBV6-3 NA CASSTRDRSTEAFF TGTGCCAGCAGTACGAGGGATAGGAGCACTGAAGCTTTCTTT
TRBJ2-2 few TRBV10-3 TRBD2 CAISSTSGGHTGELFF TGTGCCATCAGTTCGACTAGCGGGGGTCACACCGGGGAGCTGTTTTTT
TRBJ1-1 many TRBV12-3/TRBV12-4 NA CASSFMGTSYTEAFF TGTGCCAGCAGTTTTATGGGGACCTCGTACACTGAAGCTTTCTTT
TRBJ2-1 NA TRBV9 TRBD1 CASGRDRVYNEQFF TGTGCCAGCGGCCGGGACAGGGTCTACAATGAGCAGTTCTTC
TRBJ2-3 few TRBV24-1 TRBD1 CATSDTGTENTDTQYF TGTGCCACCAGTGACACCGGGACAGAGAACACAGATACGCAGTATTTT